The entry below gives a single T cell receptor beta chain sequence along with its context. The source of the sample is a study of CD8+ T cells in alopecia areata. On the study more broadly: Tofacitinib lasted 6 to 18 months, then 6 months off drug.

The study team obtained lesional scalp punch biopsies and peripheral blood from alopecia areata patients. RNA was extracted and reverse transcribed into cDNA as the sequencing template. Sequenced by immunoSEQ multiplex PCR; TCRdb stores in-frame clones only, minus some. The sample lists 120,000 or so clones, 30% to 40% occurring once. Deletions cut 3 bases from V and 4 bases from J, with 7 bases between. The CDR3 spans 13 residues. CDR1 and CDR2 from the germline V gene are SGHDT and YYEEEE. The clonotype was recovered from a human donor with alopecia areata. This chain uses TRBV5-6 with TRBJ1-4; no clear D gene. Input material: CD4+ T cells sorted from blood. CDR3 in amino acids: CASSSYSNEKLFF. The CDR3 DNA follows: TGTGCCAGCAGCTCTTACAGTAATGAAAAACTGTTTTTT.